This T cell receptor beta chain was obtained from a study of shared clonotypes between healthy human individuals. Deep level was the assay's run setting. Once extracted for a subset, genomic DNA was divided evenly among several immunoSEQ plates. The method was immunoSEQ multiplex PCR; TCRdb's version includes in-frame clones alone and lacks a portion of them. The sample records fewer than 800,000 clones, about 91% being singletons. Study-wide results and limits: Naive CD4 clonotype sharing across several donors was 4% to 5%. Clonotypes shared by all four donors outscored non-shared clonotypes in generation probability.

Unmatched junction bases numbered 15, after V lost 5 bases and J lost 5 bases. This CDR3 has 17 amino acids. Per germline, CDR1 SEHNR and CDR2 FQNEAQ (reference sequence). In regard to this clone: Antigen: not known.

Only CD45RO-negative cells positively selected for CCR7 counted as naive CD8 cells, so terminally differentiated effector memory CD45RA+ cells were excluded. The chain recombines TRBV7-9 with TRBJ2-3; TRBD2 agrees at 8 bases. The clonotype was recovered from a man in his thirties or forties in good health. Specimen: naive CD8+ T cells sorted from blood. The CDR3 protein is CASSPTGGARAQDTQYF. In nucleotides, the CDR3 is TGTGCCAGCAGCCCCACCGGGGGGGCGCGGGCCCAAGATACGCAGTATTTT.